The 11 T cell receptor beta chains reported below all come from one sample, sequenced in a study of blood T cell repertoires in COVID-19. The protocol was immunoSEQ multiplex PCR, while the TCRdb copy is restricted to in-frame clones and leaves out a portion. Of approximately 110,000 clones in the sample, roughly 82% were seen once. What was sequenced was peripheral blood. The receptors derive from a woman between 40 and 55 years old with acute or convalescent COVID-19.

The gene calls are TRBV15 and TRBJ2-7, with TRBD2 matching 8 bases. This CDR3 is built from 17 residues. V lost 3 bases, J lost 5 bases, and 15 bases stayed unmatched. Per germline, CDR1 LNHNV and CDR2 YYDKDF (reference sequence). CDR3 DNA: TGTGCCACCAGCAGGGGGATCCTATCGGGAGGGGAGCACGAGCAGTACTTC. Its translation: CATSRGILSGGEHEQYF.

The V and J genes are TRBV30 and TRBJ1-6; 10 bases map to TRBD1. After removal of 8 bases from V and 6 bases from J, the junction contained 4 bases not matched to a gene. Germline loops: CDR1 GTSNPN, CDR2 SVGIG (reference sequence). The CDR3 is 13 amino acids. The CDR3 DNA reads as TGTGCCGGGACAGGGGAGGGTAATTCACCCCTCCACTTT. Residues: CAGTGEGNSPLHF.

The V gene is TRBV19, the J gene TRBJ2-3; D possibly corresponds to TRBD1 (5 bases). Germline V gene sequence: CDR1 LNHDA, CDR2 SQIVND (reference sequence). The ends were cut back, 3 bases at V and 3 bases at J, with 16 bases in the middle. The CDR3 has 16 residues. The DNA of the CDR3 is TGTGCCAGTAGTATCGGACACCTAAGGGGTACAGATACGCAGTATTTT. This encodes CASSIGHLRGTDTQYF.

The CDR3 coding sequence is TGTGCCAGCAGCTTAGATCGAGTCCCCTACAATGAGCAGTTCTTC. This codes for CASSLDRVPYNEQFF. V gene TRBV7-9 combines with J gene TRBJ2-1; D is unresolved. Trimming stripped 1 base from V and 2 bases from J, with 9 bases between. The CDR3 is made up of 15 amino acids. The V gene's germline CDR1 is SEHNR and CDR2 FQNEAQ (reference sequence).

The chain couples TRBV7-9 to TRBJ1-6; 7 nucleotides match TRBD1. Trimming removed 6 bases from V and 6 bases from J; junction bases left unmatched: 5. The CDR3 extends over 14 amino acids. Germline CDR1 reads SEHNR; CDR2 reads FQNEAQ (reference sequence). CDR3 in DNA: TGTGCCAGCAGAGACAGGGATCGTAATTCACCCCTCCACTTT. Translating gives CASRDRDRNSPLHF.

The chain has TRBV6-2 or TRBV6-3 and TRBJ2-3, with 7 bases matching TRBD2. Trimming at V came to 4 bases and at J to 2 bases, leaving 6 bases not matched to a gene. The germline V gene encodes CDR1 MNHEY and CDR2 SVGEGT. The CDR3 runs 15 residues. CDR3 residues: CASSWLAVNTDTQYF. In DNA, the CDR3 is TGTGCCAGCAGTTGGCTAGCGGTAAACACAGATACGCAGTATTTT.

The chain is built from TRBV4-1 and TRBJ2-7; a possible D gene is TRBD1 (5 bases). V gave up 0 bases and J gave up 10 bases, with 16 bases separating them. Germline V gene sequence: CDR1 MGHRA, CDR2 YSYEKL. This CDR3 is built from 14 residues. The CDR3 DNA is TGCGCCAGCAGCCAAGATCCGGGTGGCTGGGGCCAGTACTTC. It yields the protein CASSQDPGGWGQYF.

The CDR3 is CASSPGSGLTNEKLFF. The CDR3 DNA sequence: TGTGCCAGCAGCCCTGGCTCAGGCTTAACTAATGAAAAACTGTTTTTT. The chain is built from TRBV7-9 and TRBJ1-4, with unresolved D. This CDR3 is built from 16 residues. Germline assignment: CDR1 SEHNR and CDR2 FQNEAQ (reference sequence). V was cut by 5 bases and J by 1 base, with 14 bases left in between.

This clone appeared once. V and J are TRBV7-8 and TRBJ1-2, with D unclear. Germline loops: CDR1 SGHVS, CDR2 FQNEAQ. The CDR3 runs to 14 residues. The ends were cut back, 4 bases at V and 8 bases at J, with 17 bases in the middle. The chain's CDR3 is CASSSGPGRVGYTF. CDR3 bases: TGTGCCAGCAGCTCTGGGCCCGGTCGAGTAGGCTACACCTTC.

The rearrangement links TRBV30 to TRBJ2-7; the D gene is possibly TRBD1 (5 bases). The CDR3 contains 15 residues. From germline, CDR1 is GTSNPN and CDR2 SVGIG (reference sequence). V shed 2 bases and J shed 4 bases, with 18 bases lying between them. CDR3 region: CAWSMGSGIGYEQYF. Written as DNA, the CDR3 is TGTGCCTGGAGTATGGGGTCAGGGATAGGGTACGAGCAGTACTTC.

This chain links TRBV30 with TRBJ1-2; D gene ambiguous. The CDR3 has 12 amino acids. The germline V gene has CDR1 GTSNPN and CDR2 SVGIG (reference sequence). Trimming shortened V by 8 bases and J by 0 bases, and 10 bases separated the two germline ends. The CDR3 sequence: CATSPANYGYTF. CDR3 DNA sequence: TGTGCCACAAGTCCCGCTAACTATGGCTACACCTTC.